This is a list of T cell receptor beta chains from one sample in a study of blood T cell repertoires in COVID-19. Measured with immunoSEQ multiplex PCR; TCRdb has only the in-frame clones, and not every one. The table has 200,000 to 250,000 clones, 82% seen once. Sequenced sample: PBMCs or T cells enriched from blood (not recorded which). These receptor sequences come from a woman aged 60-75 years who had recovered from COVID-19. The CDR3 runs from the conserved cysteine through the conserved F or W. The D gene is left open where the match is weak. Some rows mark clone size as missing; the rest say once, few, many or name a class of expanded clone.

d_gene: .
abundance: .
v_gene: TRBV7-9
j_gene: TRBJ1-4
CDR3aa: CASSPGETNEKLFF
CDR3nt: TGTGCCAGCAGCCCAGGCGAAACTAATGAAAAACTGTTTTTT

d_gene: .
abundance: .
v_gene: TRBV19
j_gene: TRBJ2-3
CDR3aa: CASSGRIAAITDTQYF
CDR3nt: TGTGCCAGTAGTGGGAGGATAGCGGCGATCACAGATACGCAGTATTTT

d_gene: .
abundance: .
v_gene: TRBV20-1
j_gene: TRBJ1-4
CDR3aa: CSASFHGTEKLFF
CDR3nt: TGCAGTGCTAGTTTCCACGGTACTGAAAAACTGTTTTTT

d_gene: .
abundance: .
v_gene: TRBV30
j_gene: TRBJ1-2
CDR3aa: CAWSPRGGYGYTF
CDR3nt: TGTGCCTGGAGTCCACGAGGGGGTTATGGCTACACCTTC

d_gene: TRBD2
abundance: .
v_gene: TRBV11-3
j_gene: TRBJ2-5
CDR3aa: CASSGGLAGRETQYF
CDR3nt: TGTGCCAGCAGCGGTGGACTAGCGGGGCGAGAGACCCAGTACTTC

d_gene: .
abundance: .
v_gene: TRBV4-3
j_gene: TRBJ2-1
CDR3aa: CASSQGGPGGDVQFF
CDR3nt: TGCGCCAGCAGCCAAGGGGGGCCGGGGGGCGATGTGCAGTTCTTC

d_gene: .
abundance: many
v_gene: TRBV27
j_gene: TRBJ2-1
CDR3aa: CASSQNRDTYNEQFF
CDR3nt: TGTGCCAGCAGTCAAAACCGGGACACCTACAATGAGCAGTTCTTC

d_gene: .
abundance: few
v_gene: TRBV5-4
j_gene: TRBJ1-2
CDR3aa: CASSSRQVNYGYTF
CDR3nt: TGTGCCAGCAGCTCCCGACAGGTTAACTATGGCTACACCTTC

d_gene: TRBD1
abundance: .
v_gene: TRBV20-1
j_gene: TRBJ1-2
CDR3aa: CSASGDRANYGYTF
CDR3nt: TGCAGTGCTAGTGGGGACAGGGCTAACTATGGCTACACCTTC

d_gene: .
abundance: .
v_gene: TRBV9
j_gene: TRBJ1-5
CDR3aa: CASSPGWGLGEPQHF
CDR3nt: TGTGCCAGCAGCCCCGGCTGGGGGCTCGGGGAGCCCCAGCATTTT

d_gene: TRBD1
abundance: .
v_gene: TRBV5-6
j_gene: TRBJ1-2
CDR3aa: CASSWATGGSSGYTF
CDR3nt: TGTGCCAGCAGCTGGGCCACAGGGGGCAGTAGCGGCTACACCTTC

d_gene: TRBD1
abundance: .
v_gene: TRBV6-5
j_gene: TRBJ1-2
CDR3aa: CATRGTGGTGYGYTF
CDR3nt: TGTGCCACCCGCGGGACAGGGGGCACAGGCTATGGCTACACCTTC

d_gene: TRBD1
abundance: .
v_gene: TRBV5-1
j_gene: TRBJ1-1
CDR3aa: CASSSGTGGEAFF
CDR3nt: TGCGCCAGCAGCTCGGGGACAGGGGGCGAAGCTTTCTTT

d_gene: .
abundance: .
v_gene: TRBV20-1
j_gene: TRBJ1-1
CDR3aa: CSALYTEAFF
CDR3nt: TGCAGTGCCCTTTACACTGAAGCTTTCTTT

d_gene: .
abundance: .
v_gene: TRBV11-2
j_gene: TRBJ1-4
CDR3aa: CASSLDMGSLEKLFF
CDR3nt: TGTGCCAGCAGCTTAGATATGGGGAGTCTTGAAAAACTGTTTTTT

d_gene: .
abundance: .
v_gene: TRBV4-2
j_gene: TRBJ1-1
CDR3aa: CASSQGGNTEAFF
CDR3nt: TGTGCCAGCAGCCAAGGAGGTAACACTGAAGCTTTCTTT

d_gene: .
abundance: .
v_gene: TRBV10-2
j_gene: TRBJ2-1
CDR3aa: CASSEASPQIGNEQFF
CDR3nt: TGCGCCAGCAGTGAAGCTAGCCCTCAGATCGGGAATGAGCAGTTCTTC

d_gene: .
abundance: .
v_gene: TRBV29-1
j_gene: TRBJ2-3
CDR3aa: CSVEGRLGAITDTQYF
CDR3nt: TGCAGCGTTGAAGGTCGGCTGGGGGCGATCACAGATACGCAGTATTTT